The 9 T cell receptor beta chains listed next were all sequenced from one sample in a study of Ad26.COV2.S vaccination and SARS-CoV-2 variants. Sequenced by immunoSEQ multiplex PCR; TCRdb stores in-frame clones only, minus some. The table has fewer than 800,000 clones, about 90% seen once. The treatment was: some 20 received Ad26.COV2.S at low or high dose, single or two shots; a few received placebo; per-sample allocation not given. Following the first vaccine or placebo injection, samples were taken on day 63. Sequences were derived from peripheral blood, sampled in a trial of Ad26.COV2.S vaccine versus placebo. The receptors derive from a person between 18 and 65 years old who received the Ad26.COV2.S COVID-19 vaccine or a placebo.

The gene calls are TRBV7-8 and TRBJ1-5; TRBD1 agrees at 9 bases. The germline gives CDR1 SGHVS, CDR2 FQNEAQ. The CDR3 is 14 amino acids. V lost 6 bases to trimming and J lost 4 bases; unmatched junction nucleotides: 4. The CDR3 DNA reads TGTGCCAGCAGTCCACAGGGGGCGAATCAGCCCCAGCATTTT. Translating it yields CASSPQGANQPQHF.

The rearrangement uses TRBV7-8 and TRBJ2-7; TRBD1 aligns across 10 bases. Germline V CDR1 and CDR2: SGHVS, FQNEAQ. Trimming took 5 bases from V and 2 from J; bases not matched to a gene: 9. There are 16 residues in the CDR3. DNA of the CDR3: TGTGCCAGCAGCGGTAGATCCGGGACAGGGGCCTACGAGCAGTACTTC. Protein sequence: CASSGRSGTGAYEQYF.

CDR3 coding DNA: TGTGCCAGCAGTGAAGTAGGTTTAAGCGGGGGGGCCTACAATGAGCAGTTCTTC. This codes for CASSEVGLSGGAYNEQFF. This sequence joins TRBV6-1 and TRBJ2-1; 10 nucleotides agree with TRBD2. The CDR3 runs to 18 residues. V lost 1 base to trimming and J lost 2 bases; unmatched junction nucleotides: 8. Germline V lookup: CDR1 MNHNS, CDR2 SASEGT.

The chain carries TRBV12-3 or TRBV12-4 and TRBJ1-1; 11 bases map to TRBD1. This CDR3 contains 13 residues. With V trimmed by 5 bases and J by 10 bases, 6 bases remained unmatched. The CDR3 protein is CASSQQDRGRAFF. Here the CDR3 DNA reads TGTGCCAGCAGTCAACAGGACAGGGGGCGAGCTTTCTTT.

The gene calls are TRBV15 and TRBJ1-5; D possibly corresponds to TRBD1 (5 bases). Trimming took off 0 bases at V and 3 bases at J, with 9 bases between the two ends. The V gene's germline CDR1 is LNHNV and CDR2 YYDKDF (reference sequence). CDR3 size: 15 residues. The CDR3 region is CATSRDLGTNQPQHF. CDR3 bases: TGTGCCACCAGCAGAGATCTAGGGACCAATCAGCCCCAGCATTTT.

The chain couples TRBV6-4 to TRBJ1-2; 9 bases line up with TRBD1. With V trimmed by 5 bases and J by 6 bases, 10 bases remained unmatched. The CDR3 is 15 amino acids. Per the germline V gene, CDR1 is MRHNA and CDR2 is SNTAGT. CDR3 sequence: CASSQRQGEGHGYTF. The CDR3 region has the DNA TGTGCCAGCAGTCAACGACAGGGGGAGGGACATGGCTACACCTTC.

The J gene is TRBJ2-5, the V gene TRBV29-1; no reliable D call. The CDR3 totals 13 residues. CDR1 and CDR2 from the germline V gene are SQVTM and ANQGSEA. Trimming stripped 0 bases from V and 5 bases from J, with 10 bases between. CDR3 sequence: CSVEEKDGETQYF. The CDR3 coding sequence is TGCAGCGTTGAAGAAAAGGACGGGGAGACCCAGTACTTC.

This chain joins TRBV4-3 and TRBJ1-6; TRBD1 aligns across 7 bases. Trimming cost V 3 bases and J 8 bases; bases outside gene matches: 7. Germline V gene sequence: CDR1 LGHNA, CDR2 YSLEER. This CDR3 region has 15 residues. The CDR3 DNA sequence: TGCGCCAGCAGCCACGAGGACAGGTTTGATTCACCCCTCCACTTT. Its translation: CASSHEDRFDSPLHF.

The chain joins TRBV27 to TRBJ2-1; D uncertain. Per germline, CDR1 MNHEY and CDR2 SMNVEV (reference sequence). V shed 4 bases and J shed 8 bases, with 9 bases lying between them. The length of the CDR3 is 12 residues. CDR3 DNA sequence: TGTGCCAGCAGTTCTGGATTCTATGAGCAGTTCTTC. Its protein is CASSSGFYEQFF.